This T cell receptor (beta chain) is drawn from a study of blood T cell repertoires in COVID-19. Study-wide context: The samples span acute and convalescent COVID-19 from the United States, Italy and Spain.

Profiling relied on immunoSEQ multiplex PCR, and the TCRdb table lists in-frame clones only, not all of them. This sample yields roughly 270,000 clones, of which 85% are seen a single time; around 2.5% belongs to the top ten. Trimming cost V 0 bases and J 4 bases, with 9 bases left between them. Germline CDR1 reads GTSNPN; CDR2 reads SVGIG (reference sequence). This CDR3 has 14 amino acids. Across 20 to 25 US areas, participants ranged in age from about 18 to 100 years. The receptor was derived from a woman aged 50 to 65 who had recovered from COVID-19. The chain links TRBV30 to TRBJ1-4, with unresolved D. The source material was PBMCs or T cells enriched from blood (not recorded which). The DNA of the CDR3 is TGTGCCTGGAGTGTTGGCAGCGATAATGAAAAACTGTTTTTT. This encodes CAWSVGSDNEKLFF.